This section outlines one TCR beta chain sequence together with its context. As yet, its antigen is unknown. Each sample's input was about 250 ng genomic DNA, 35,000 to 40,000 genome equivalents. This sample is part of a study of T cell clusters in autoimmune cytopenias. Study-wide results and caveats: TRB repertoire shifts in secondary cytopenia and chronic lymphocytic leukemia mostly reflected lymphoma, not autoimmunity. Comparing secondary cytopenia with chronic lymphocytic leukemia showed no cluster-lack signature, apparently masked by lymphoma repertoire. Compared with active autoimmune hepatitis patients, healthy donors showed about 2.8-fold more exclusive TRB clusters.

Multiplex touch-down PCR amplified TRB using TRB-A and TRB-B pools in one tube. TCRdb reprocessed the multiplex PCR reads and stores each CDR3 protein as one record, lacking DNA. The sample spans about 15,000 distinct CDR3 sequences; the ten largest clones claim 2% to 2.5%. This TCR derives from a human donor with an autoimmune cytopenia or autoimmune hepatitis (not recorded which). The sequenced sample consisted of peripheral blood.

CDR3 in amino acids: CASRLTSGENIQYF. The chain employs TRBV11-1 and TRBJ2-4; the TRBD2 assignment by TCRdb is unverifiable without DNA. Germline CDR1 is SGHAT and CDR2 is FQDESV (reference sequence). The CDR3 has 14 amino acids.